These T cell receptor beta chains were read from a single sample in a study of T cell responses to AZD1222 COVID-19 vaccine. The method was immunoSEQ multiplex PCR; TCRdb's version includes in-frame clones alone and lacks a portion of them. The profile shows 120,000 or so clones, around 86% of them singletons. The sample was peripheral blood, taken on day 0 of AZD1222 vaccination. Receptors originate from an adult in good health. Both conserved end residues are part of each CDR3. A D gene is named only where the DNA matches it firmly. Clone size is not always given. Where it is, it says once, few, many or a class for expanded clones.

clone_size	d_call	v_call	j_call	cdr3_aa	cdr3_nt
.	.	TRBV3-1/TRBV3-2	TRBJ1-1	CASSQIRSRDSEAFF	TGTGCCAGCAGCCAAATCAGGAGCAGGGACTCTGAAGCTTTCTTT
once	TRBD2	TRBV27	TRBJ2-1	CASSSSGGSYNEQFF	TGTGCCAGCAGTTCTAGCGGGGGCTCCTACAATGAGCAGTTCTTC
.	.	TRBV13	TRBJ1-1	CASSSYMGNAEAFF	TGTGCCAGCAGCTCATACATGGGGAACGCTGAAGCTTTCTTT
once	.	TRBV15	TRBJ1-2	CATSRDRPPAHGYTF	TGTGCCACCAGCAGAGATAGGCCGCCCGCCCATGGCTACACCTTC
few	TRBD1	TRBV6-1	TRBJ1-5	CASSGHRGRYSNQPQHF	TGTGCCAGCAGTGGACACAGGGGGAGGTATAGCAATCAGCCCCAGCATTTT
.	.	TRBV14	TRBJ2-5	CASSQELGETQYF	TGTGCCAGCAGCCAAGAGCTTGGAGAGACCCAGTACTTC
.	.	TRBV11-2	TRBJ2-5	CASSYRQWTTTETQYF	TGTGCCAGCAGCTACCGACAATGGACTACAACGGAGACCCAGTACTTC
.	.	TRBV5-1	TRBJ1-1	CASSLASGLNTEAFF	TGCGCCAGCAGCTTGGCGTCCGGACTCAACACTGAAGCTTTCTTT
.	.	TRBV5-1	TRBJ2-3	CASSLAGSFSTDTQYF	TGCGCCAGCAGCTTGGCAGGGTCTTTTAGCACAGATACGCAGTATTTT
.	TRBD2	TRBV3-1/TRBV3-2	TRBJ2-5	CASSLLAGGLQETQYF	TGTGCCAGCAGCCTTCTAGCGGGGGGCCTCCAAGAGACCCAGTACTTC
.	.	TRBV30	TRBJ1-1	CAWSGLLRKNTEAFF	TGTGCCTGGAGCGGCCTTTTGAGGAAGAACACTGAAGCTTTCTTT
.	.	TRBV2	TRBJ1-4	CASSGLVGGNEKLFF	TGTGCCAGCAGTGGGCTGGTAGGGGGGAATGAAAAACTGTTTTTT
.	.	TRBV5-1	TRBJ1-2	CASSSSDSYGYTF	TGCGCCAGCAGCTCCTCCGACAGCTATGGCTACACCTTC
few	TRBD1	TRBV3-1/TRBV3-2	TRBJ1-5	CARPPGQGELSNQPQHF	TGTGCCAGACCACCGGGACAGGGGGAACTTAGCAATCAGCCCCAGCATTTT
.	TRBD1	TRBV3-1/TRBV3-2	TRBJ1-2	CASSHEDREGGYTF	TGTGCCAGCAGCCATGAAGACAGGGAGGGTGGTTACACCTTC
.	.	TRBV19	TRBJ2-3	CASSIFSGMGGDTQYF	TGTGCCAGTAGTATATTTTCGGGGATGGGTGGGGATACGCAGTATTTT
.	TRBD1	TRBV19	TRBJ2-6	CASKQTRGSGANVLTF	TGTGCCAGCAAACAAACCAGGGGGTCCGGGGCCAACGTCCTGACTTTC
.	.	TRBV19	TRBJ1-1	CASTPPVALYTEAFF	TGTGCCAGTACCCCCCCTGTCGCGCTGTACACTGAAGCTTTCTTT
.	.	TRBV12-5	TRBJ1-2	CASGHPPREANYGYTF	TGTGCTAGTGGTCACCCCCCGAGGGAAGCTAACTATGGCTACACCTTC
.	.	TRBV12-3/TRBV12-4	TRBJ1-5	CASSLVPQPQHF	TGTGCCAGCAGTTTAGTTCCTCAGCCCCAGCATTTT
once	.	TRBV7-2	TRBJ1-1	CASSLTRDPGTEAFF	TGTGCCAGCAGCTTAACCAGGGATCCTGGGACTGAAGCTTTCTTT
.	.	TRBV19	TRBJ1-1	CASSIESLGNTEAFF	TGTGCCAGTAGTATCGAGTCCCTGGGGAACACTGAAGCTTTCTTT
.	TRBD2	TRBV7-9	TRBJ2-3	CASSPPGGGITDTQYF	TGTGCCAGCAGCCCCCCGGGCGGGGGAATCACAGATACGCAGTATTTT
.	.	TRBV6-5	TRBJ1-5	CASKGNPNQPQHF	TGTGCCAGCAAAGGGAACCCTAATCAGCCCCAGCATTTT
.	.	TRBV18	TRBJ1-5	CASSPPGGGNQPQHF	TGTGCCAGCTCCCCCCCCGGAGGAGGCAATCAGCCCCAGCATTTT
few	TRBD1	TRBV6-5	TRBJ1-3	CASRTGPGNTIYF	TGTGCCAGTCGGACAGGGCCTGGAAACACCATATATTTT
.	.	TRBV9	TRBJ1-5	CASSVRDRNQPQHF	TGTGCCAGCAGCGTGAGGGATCGCAATCAGCCCCAGCATTTT
few	.	TRBV4-3	TRBJ2-2	CASSPDRVSSGELFF	TGCGCCAGCAGCCCCGATCGGGTTTCCTCCGGGGAGCTGTTTTTT
few	.	TRBV18	TRBJ2-7	CASSPSTSYEQYF	TGTGCCAGCTCACCATCTACAAGCTACGAGCAGTACTTC
.	TRBD1	TRBV6-5	TRBJ1-2	CASSQTGWAGYTF	TGTGCCAGCAGCCAGACAGGGTGGGCTGGCTACACCTTC
.	TRBD1	TRBV11-3	TRBJ2-1	CASSLGDRGNEQFF	TGTGCCAGCAGCTTAGGGGACAGGGGCAATGAGCAGTTCTTC
.	.	TRBV5-6	TRBJ2-1	CASSWRESSYNEQFF	TGTGCCAGCAGCTGGAGGGAGAGCTCCTACAATGAGCAGTTCTTC
.	.	TRBV9	TRBJ1-4	CASSPLPLSTTNEKLFF	TGTGCCAGCAGCCCACTCCCCCTATCAACAACTAATGAAAAACTGTTTTTT
.	.	TRBV3-1/TRBV3-2	TRBJ1-1	CASSFGPFRGTEAFF	TGTGCCAGCAGTTTCGGCCCCTTTAGGGGCACTGAAGCTTTCTTT
.	.	TRBV7-9	TRBJ2-2	CASSRGGELFF	TGTGCCAGCAGCCGAGGAGGGGAGCTGTTTTTT
.	.	TRBV19	TRBJ2-3	CASSIAGGTDTQYF	TGTGCCAGTAGTATAGCGGGTGGCACAGATACGCAGTATTTT
.	TRBD1	TRBV5-7	TRBJ2-7	CASSSWDRDWYEQYF	TGTGCCAGCAGCTCCTGGGACAGAGATTGGTACGAGCAGTACTTC
.	TRBD2	TRBV4-2	TRBJ2-2	CASSQEAGGTNTGELFF	TGTGCCAGCAGCCAAGAAGCGGGGGGCACGAACACCGGGGAGCTGTTTTTT
.	.	TRBV2	TRBJ1-1	CASSGVGAGTEAFF	TGTGCCAGCAGTGGCGTGGGAGCGGGCACTGAAGCTTTCTTT
few	.	TRBV7-9	TRBJ2-5	CASSPGPSETQYF	TGTGCCAGCAGCCCGGGGCCCTCGGAGACCCAGTACTTC
few	TRBD1	TRBV2	TRBJ1-2	CASSWDRGEYGYTF	TGTGCCAGCAGCTGGGACAGAGGCGAATATGGCTACACCTTC
.	.	TRBV19	TRBJ2-7	CASSPRTDQEQYF	TGTGCCAGTAGTCCCAGGACGGATCAAGAGCAGTACTTC
.	TRBD1	TRBV14	TRBJ2-1	CASSRDRGRYEQFF	TGTGCCAGCAGCCGGGACAGGGGGAGATATGAGCAGTTCTTC
once	TRBD1	TRBV29-1	TRBJ2-7	CSVGGTAYEQYF	TGCAGCGTCGGTGGGACAGCCTACGAGCAGTACTTC
.	TRBD1	TRBV9	TRBJ1-6	CASSAGTGYSPLHF	TGTGCCAGCAGCGCCGGGACAGGGTATTCACCCCTCCACTTT
.	TRBD1	TRBV5-8	TRBJ1-2	CASSAYLRGPGYTF	TGTGCCAGCAGCGCGTACCTTAGGGGGCCTGGCTACACCTTC
.	TRBD1	TRBV2	TRBJ1-6	CARGGTGVSPLHF	TGTGCCAGGGGAGGGACAGGGGTGTCACCCCTCCACTTT
.	TRBD1	TRBV7-9	TRBJ1-2	CASSSIQTGVIRGYTF	TGTGCCAGCAGCTCAATTCAGACAGGGGTGATTCGTGGCTACACCTTC
.	.	TRBV5-5	TRBJ1-1	CASIKGRSNTEAFF	TGTGCCAGCATCAAGGGACGGTCGAACACTGAAGCTTTCTTT
.	.	TRBV18	TRBJ1-1	CASSPQLNTEAFF	TGTGCCAGCTCACCACAGCTCAACACTGAAGCTTTCTTT
.	TRBD1	TRBV4-1	TRBJ2-7	CASSQVQGVPGQSYEQYF	TGCGCCAGCAGCCAAGTTCAGGGAGTTCCGGGACAGAGCTACGAGCAGTACTTC